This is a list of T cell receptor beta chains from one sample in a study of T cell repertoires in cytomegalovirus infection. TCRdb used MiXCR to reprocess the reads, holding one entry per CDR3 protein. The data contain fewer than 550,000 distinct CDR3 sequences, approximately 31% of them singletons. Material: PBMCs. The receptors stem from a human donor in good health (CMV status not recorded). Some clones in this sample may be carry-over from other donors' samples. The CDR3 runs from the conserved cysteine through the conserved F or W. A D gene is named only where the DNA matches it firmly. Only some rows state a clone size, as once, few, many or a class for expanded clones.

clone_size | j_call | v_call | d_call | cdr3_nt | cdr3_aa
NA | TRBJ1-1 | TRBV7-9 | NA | TGTGCCAGCAGCTCCGGGTGGCAGGCCGATGAAGCTTTCTTT | CASSSGWQADEAFF
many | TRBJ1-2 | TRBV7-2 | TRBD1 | TGTGCCAGCAGCTCCCCCGGACAGGGGTTGGGATCCTATGGCTACACCTTC | CASSSPGQGLGSYGYTF
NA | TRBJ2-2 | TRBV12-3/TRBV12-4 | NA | TGTGCCAGCAGTCCAAGTTTGGGGCGTACCGGGGAGCTGTTTTTT | CASSPSLGRTGELFF
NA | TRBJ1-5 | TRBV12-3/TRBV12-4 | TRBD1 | TGTGCCAGCAGTTGGGGACAGGGGGGCGGTCAGCCCCAGCATTTT | CASSWGQGGGQPQHF
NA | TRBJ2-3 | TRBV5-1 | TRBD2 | TGCGACAGCAGCTTGAAGGCGGGGGGAATTAATACGCAGTATTTT | CDSSLKAGGINTQYF
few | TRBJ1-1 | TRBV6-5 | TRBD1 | TGTGCCAGCAGTTACTTGGGGACAGGGAGCACTGAAGCTTTCTTT | CASSYLGTGSTEAFF
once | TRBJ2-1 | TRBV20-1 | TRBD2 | TGCAGTGCTAGAAGCGCCAGCGGGGACTACAATGAGCAGTTCTTC | CSARSASGDYNEQFF
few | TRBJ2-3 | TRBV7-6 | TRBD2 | TGTGCCAGCAGCTTAGGGAGCGGGGGATCCACAGATACGCAGTATTTT | CASSLGSGGSTDTQYF
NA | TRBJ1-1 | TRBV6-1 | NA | TGTGCCAGCAGAGACAGTCAGGCAAACACTGAAGCTTTCTTT | CASRDSQANTEAFF
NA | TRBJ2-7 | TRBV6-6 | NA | TGTGCCAGCAGTGAGGAAGACGGGGGCCCCTACGAGCAGTACTTC | CASSEEDGGPYEQYF
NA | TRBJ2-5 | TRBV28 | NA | TGTGCCAGCAGTTTATCAGGGGTCCAAGAGACCCAGTACTTC | CASSLSGVQETQYF
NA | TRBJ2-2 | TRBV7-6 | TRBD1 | TGTGCCAGCAGCTCCCGACAGGGGGCCCAGGCTGGGCAGCTGTTTTTT | CASSSRQGAQAGQLFF
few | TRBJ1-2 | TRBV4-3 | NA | TGCGCCAGCAGCCAACAACTAGGGGAGGGGAACTATGGCTACACCTTC | CASSQQLGEGNYGYTF
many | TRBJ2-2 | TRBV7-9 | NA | TGTGCCAGCAGCTTAACAGCGACCGGGGAGCTGTTTTTT | CASSLTATGELFF
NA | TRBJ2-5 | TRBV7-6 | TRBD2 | TGTGCCAGCAGCTTAATTCCGGGAGGTACAGAGACCACGTACTTC | CASSLIPGGTETTYF
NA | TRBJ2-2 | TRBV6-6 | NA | TGTGCCAGCAGAGAGCCGTTCCAGTCGGTCGGGGAGCTGTTTTTT | CASREPFQSVGELFF
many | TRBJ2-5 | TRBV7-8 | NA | TGTGCCAGCAGCTTAACGGCCAGGGAACAAGAGACCCAGTACTTC | CASSLTAREQETQYF
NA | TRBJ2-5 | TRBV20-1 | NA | TGCAGTGCTAGAGGGGAGACCCAGTACTTC | CSARGETQYF
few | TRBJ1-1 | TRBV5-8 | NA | TGTGCCAGCAGCTTGCGACAGATGGTAGAAGCTTTCTTT | CASSLRQMVEAFF
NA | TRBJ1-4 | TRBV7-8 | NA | TGTGCCAGCAGCCGTTCCGGGATAAATGAAAAACTGTTTTTT | CASSRSGINEKLFF
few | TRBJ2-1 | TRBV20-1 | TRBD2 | TGCAGTGCGCGGACTAGCGGGGGCCCTACTCCCAATGAGCAGTTCTTC | CSARTSGGPTPNEQFF
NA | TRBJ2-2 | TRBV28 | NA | TGTGCCAGCATACCAGGAAGCTACACCGGGGAGCTGTTTTTT | CASIPGSYTGELFF
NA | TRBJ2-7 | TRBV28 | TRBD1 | TGTGCCAGCAGGGTAACCGGGACAGGAACATACGAGCAGTACTTC | CASRVTGTGTYEQYF
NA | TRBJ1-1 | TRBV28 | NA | TGTGCCAGCAGGCTACAGAGGAACACTGAAGCTTTCTTT | CASRLQRNTEAFF
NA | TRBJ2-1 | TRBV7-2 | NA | TGTGCCAGCAGTTATAAACCGGGACCAAACTACAATGAGCAGTTCTTC | CASSYKPGPNYNEQFF
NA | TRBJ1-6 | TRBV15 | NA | TGTGCCACCAGCAGAGATCGGGCAGGGAATTCACCCCTCCACTTT | CATSRDRAGNSPLHF
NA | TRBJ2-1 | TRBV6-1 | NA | TGTGACAGCAGGGCTGACCGGAATGAGCAGTTCTTC | CDSRADRNEQFF
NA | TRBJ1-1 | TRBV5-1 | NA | TGCGCCAGCAGCGTACCGGGACAGAACACTGAAGCTTTCTTT | CASSVPGQNTEAFF